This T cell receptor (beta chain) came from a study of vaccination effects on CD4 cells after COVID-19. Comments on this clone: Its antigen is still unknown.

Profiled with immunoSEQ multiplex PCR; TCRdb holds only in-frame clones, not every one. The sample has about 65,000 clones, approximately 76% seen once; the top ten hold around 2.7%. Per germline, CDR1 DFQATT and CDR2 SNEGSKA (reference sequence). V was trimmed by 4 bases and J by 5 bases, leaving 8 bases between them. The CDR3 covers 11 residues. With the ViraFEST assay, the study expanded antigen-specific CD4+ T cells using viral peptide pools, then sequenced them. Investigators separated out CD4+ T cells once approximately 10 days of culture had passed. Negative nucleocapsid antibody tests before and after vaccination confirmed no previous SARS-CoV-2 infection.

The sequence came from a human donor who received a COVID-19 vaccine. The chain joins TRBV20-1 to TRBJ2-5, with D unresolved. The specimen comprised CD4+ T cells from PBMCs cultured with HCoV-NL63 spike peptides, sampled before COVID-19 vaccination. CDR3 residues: CSATQVETQYF. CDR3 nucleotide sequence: TGCAGTGCTACCCAAGTGGAGACCCAGTACTTC.